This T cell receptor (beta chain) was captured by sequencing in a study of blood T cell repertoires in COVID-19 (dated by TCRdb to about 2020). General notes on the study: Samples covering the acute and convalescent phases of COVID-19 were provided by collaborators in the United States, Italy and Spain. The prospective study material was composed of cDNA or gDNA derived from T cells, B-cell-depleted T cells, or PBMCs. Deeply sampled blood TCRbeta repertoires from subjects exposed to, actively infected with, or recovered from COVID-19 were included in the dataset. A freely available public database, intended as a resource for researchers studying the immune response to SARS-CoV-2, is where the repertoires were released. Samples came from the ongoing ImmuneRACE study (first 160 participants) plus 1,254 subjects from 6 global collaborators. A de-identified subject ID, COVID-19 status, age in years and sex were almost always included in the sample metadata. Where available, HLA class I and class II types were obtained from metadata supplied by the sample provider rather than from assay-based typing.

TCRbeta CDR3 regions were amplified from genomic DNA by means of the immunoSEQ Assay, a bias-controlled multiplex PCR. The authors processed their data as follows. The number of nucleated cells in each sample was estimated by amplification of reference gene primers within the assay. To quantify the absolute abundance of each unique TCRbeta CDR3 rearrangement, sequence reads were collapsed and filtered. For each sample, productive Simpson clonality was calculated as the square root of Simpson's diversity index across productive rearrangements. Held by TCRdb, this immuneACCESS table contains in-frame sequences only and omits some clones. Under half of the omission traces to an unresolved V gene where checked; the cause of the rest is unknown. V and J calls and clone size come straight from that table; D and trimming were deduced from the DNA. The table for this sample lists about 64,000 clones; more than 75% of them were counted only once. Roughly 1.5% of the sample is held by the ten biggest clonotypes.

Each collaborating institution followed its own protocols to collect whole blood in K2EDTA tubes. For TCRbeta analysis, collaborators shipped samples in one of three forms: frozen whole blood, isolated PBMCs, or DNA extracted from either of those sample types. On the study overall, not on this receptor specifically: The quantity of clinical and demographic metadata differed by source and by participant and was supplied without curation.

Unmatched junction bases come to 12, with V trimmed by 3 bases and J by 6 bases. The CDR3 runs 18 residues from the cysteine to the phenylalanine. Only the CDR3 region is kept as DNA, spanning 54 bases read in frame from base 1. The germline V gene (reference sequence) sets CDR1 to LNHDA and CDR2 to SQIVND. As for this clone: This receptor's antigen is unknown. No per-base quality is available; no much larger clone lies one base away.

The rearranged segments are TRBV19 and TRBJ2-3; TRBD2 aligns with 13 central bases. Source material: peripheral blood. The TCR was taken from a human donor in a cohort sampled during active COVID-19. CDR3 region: CASSIPGLAGHARDTQYF. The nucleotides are TGTGCCAGTAGTATTCCGGGACTAGCGGGACACGCCCGTGATACGCAGTATTTT.